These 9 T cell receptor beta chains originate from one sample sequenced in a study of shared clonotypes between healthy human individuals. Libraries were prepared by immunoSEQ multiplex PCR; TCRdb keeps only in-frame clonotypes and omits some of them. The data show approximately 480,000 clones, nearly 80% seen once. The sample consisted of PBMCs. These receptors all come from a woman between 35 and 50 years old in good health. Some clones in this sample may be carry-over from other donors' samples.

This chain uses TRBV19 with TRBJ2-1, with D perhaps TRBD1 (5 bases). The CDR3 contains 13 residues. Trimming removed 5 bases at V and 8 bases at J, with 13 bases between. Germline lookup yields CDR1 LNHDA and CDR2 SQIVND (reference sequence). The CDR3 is CASSLRAWDEQFF. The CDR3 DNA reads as TGTGCCAGTAGTCTCAGGGCTTGGGATGAGCAGTTCTTC.

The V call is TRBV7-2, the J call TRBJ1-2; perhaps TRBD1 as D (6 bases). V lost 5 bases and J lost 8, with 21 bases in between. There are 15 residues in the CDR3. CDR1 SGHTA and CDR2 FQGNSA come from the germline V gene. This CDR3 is CASSEQGSGYGGYTF. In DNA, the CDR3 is TGTGCCAGCAGCGAACAGGGTTCGGGGTACGGAGGCTACACCTTC.

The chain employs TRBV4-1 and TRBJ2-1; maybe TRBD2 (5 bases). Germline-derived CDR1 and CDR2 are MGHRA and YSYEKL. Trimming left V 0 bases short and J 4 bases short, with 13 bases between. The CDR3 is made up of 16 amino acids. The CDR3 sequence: CASSQDREAEYNEQFF. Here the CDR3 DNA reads TGCGCCAGCAGCCAAGATCGGGAAGCTGAATACAATGAGCAGTTCTTC.

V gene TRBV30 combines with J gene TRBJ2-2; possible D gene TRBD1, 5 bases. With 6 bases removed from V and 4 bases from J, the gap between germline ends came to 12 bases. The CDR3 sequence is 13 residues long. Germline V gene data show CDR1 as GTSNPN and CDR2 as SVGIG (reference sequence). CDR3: CACKTESTGELFF. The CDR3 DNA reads TGTGCCTGCAAGACAGAAAGCACCGGGGAGCTGTTTTTT.

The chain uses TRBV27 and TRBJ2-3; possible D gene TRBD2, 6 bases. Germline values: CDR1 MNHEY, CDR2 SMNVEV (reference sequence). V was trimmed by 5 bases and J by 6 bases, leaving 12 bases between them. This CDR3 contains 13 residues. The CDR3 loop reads CASSHRRGDTQYF. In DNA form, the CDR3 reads TGTGCCAGCAGTCACCGGCGGGGCGATACGCAGTATTTT.

The CDR3 is CASRVGINQPQHF. The CDR3 nucleotides read TGTGCCAGCAGGGTGGGGATCAATCAGCCCCAGCATTTT. This rearrangement joins TRBV28 to TRBJ1-5; D remains unclear. The CDR3 is 13 residues long. V gave up 6 bases and J gave up 3 bases, with 9 bases separating them. Germline V gene data show CDR1 as MDHEN and CDR2 as SYDVKM.

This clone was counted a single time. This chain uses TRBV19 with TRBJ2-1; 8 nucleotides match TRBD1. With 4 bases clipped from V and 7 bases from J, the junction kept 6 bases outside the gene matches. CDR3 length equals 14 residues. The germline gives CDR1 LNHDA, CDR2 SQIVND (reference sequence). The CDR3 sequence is CASSKGQGLNEQFF. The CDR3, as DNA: TGTGCCAGTAGTAAAGGACAGGGTTTGAATGAGCAGTTCTTC.

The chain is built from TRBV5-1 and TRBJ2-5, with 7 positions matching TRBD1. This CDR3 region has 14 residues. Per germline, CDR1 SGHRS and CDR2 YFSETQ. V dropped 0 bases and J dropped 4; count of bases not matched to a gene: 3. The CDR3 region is CASSLGDSRETQYF. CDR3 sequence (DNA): TGCGCCAGCAGCTTGGGGGACAGTCGAGAGACCCAGTACTTC.

The CDR3: CAWRGEGMNTEAFF. In DNA form, the CDR3 reads TGTGCCTGGAGGGGGGAGGGGATGAACACTGAAGCTTTCTTT. V is TRBV30 and J is TRBJ1-1; a possible D gene is TRBD1 (5 bases). CDR1 and CDR2 from the germline V gene are GTSNPN and SVGIG (reference sequence). Trimming cost V 3 bases and J 0 bases, with 11 bases left between them. CDR3 size: 14 residues.